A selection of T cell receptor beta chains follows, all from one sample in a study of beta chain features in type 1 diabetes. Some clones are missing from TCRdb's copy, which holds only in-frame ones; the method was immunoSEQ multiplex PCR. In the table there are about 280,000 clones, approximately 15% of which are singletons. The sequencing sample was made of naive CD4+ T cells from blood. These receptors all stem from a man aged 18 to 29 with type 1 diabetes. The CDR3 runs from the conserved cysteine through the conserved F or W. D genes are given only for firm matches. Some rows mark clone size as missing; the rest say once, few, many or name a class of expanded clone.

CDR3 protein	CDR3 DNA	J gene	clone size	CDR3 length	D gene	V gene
CASSLDRTPKAYF	TGTGCCAGCAGCTTAGATCGGACTCCCAAGGCCTACTTC	TRBJ2-7	.	13	.	TRBV7-9
CASSADIGEQFF	TGTGCCAGCAGCGCAGACATTGGTGAGCAGTTCTTC	TRBJ2-1	.	12	.	TRBV9
CASGQQETQYF	TGTGCCAGCGGGCAACAAGAGACCCAGTACTTC	TRBJ2-5	.	11	.	TRBV2
CASSPRDSQETQYF	TGCGCCAGCAGCCCTAGGGACAGTCAAGAGACCCAGTACTTC	TRBJ2-5	few	14	TRBD1	TRBV5-1
CASSDNSDTQYF	TGTGCCAGCAGTGACAACTCAGATACGCAGTATTTT	TRBJ2-3	.	12	.	TRBV6-6
CATSRDSVSANEQFF	TGTGCCACCAGCAGGGACTCTGTATCTGCCAATGAGCAGTTCTTC	TRBJ2-1	.	15	.	TRBV15
CATREGPGANVLTF	TGTGCCACACGGGAGGGGCCTGGGGCCAACGTCCTGACTTTC	TRBJ2-6	.	14	TRBD2	TRBV2
CASSALFSGYNEQFF	TGTGCCAGCAGTGCCCTCTTTAGCGGCTACAATGAGCAGTTCTTC	TRBJ2-1	few	15	.	TRBV25-1
CASSLGQSYEQYF	TGTGCCAGCAGCTTAGGGCAGTCCTACGAGCAGTACTTC	TRBJ2-7	.	13	.	TRBV11-2
CAFSRDTTTNEKLFF	TGTGCCTTTTCACGGGACACAACAACTAATGAAAAACTGTTTTTT	TRBJ1-4	few	15	.	TRBV30
CASTQQGNYEQYF	TGTGCCAGCACGCAACAGGGAAACTACGAGCAGTACTTC	TRBJ2-7	.	13	.	TRBV7-9
CASSYRTGKVF	TGTGCCAGCAGCTATCGGACAGGGAAGGTCTTC	TRBJ2-1	few	11	TRBD1	TRBV7-9
CATSRVGQGADTQYF	TGTGCCACCAGCAGAGTGGGACAGGGCGCAGATACGCAGTATTTT	TRBJ2-3	few	15	TRBD1	TRBV15
CAWSHTAGQPQHF	TGTGCCTGGAGTCACACGGCAGGTCAGCCCCAGCATTTT	TRBJ1-5	.	13	.	TRBV30
CASSFRDNEQFF	TGCGCCAGCAGCTTCAGGGACAATGAGCAGTTCTTC	TRBJ2-1	.	12	.	TRBV5-1
CASSLGPGGYTF	TGTGCCAGCAGCTTGGGTCCCGGGGGCTACACCTTC	TRBJ1-2	few	12	.	TRBV5-6
CASIPVGAGGGEQYF	TGTGCCAGCATCCCTGTTGGAGCAGGGGGAGGCGAGCAGTACTTC	TRBJ2-7	few	15	.	TRBV2